This T cell receptor beta chain came from a study of cytomegalovirus exposure and HLA in healthy donors. Study-wide results and caveats: Sequencing artifact likely explains a cluster of highly shared sequence variants. TCR beta V segments were, for the most part, productive about 87% or about 30% of the time in an earlier analysis. Through in vitro validation, a few CMV-associated chains were shown to be specific for CMV antigens. A list of 150 to 200 TCR beta chains associated with cytomegalovirus was given.

There are 13 residues in the CDR3. CDR1 SQVTM and CDR2 ANQGSEA come from the germline V gene. A remark on this clone: Its target is not known. One junction end does not reproduce the germline sequence, and a read error may be involved.

Use of 60 Vbeta and 13 Jbeta primers characterized the PCR. Clones were sequenced by immunoSEQ multiplex PCR, and TCRdb holds only the in-frame ones, with some missing. The sample has roughly 110,000 clones, approximately 83% seen once; the top ten hold around 2.7%. The chain employs TRBV29-1 and TRBJ1-1, with D maybe TRBD1 (5 bases). The sequenced material came from PBMCs. The receptor was isolated from a woman between 18 and 30 years old in good health and CMV-seronegative. CDR3 protein: CSVGYGGNTEAFF. CDR3 in DNA: TGCAGCGTTGGGTATGGGGGGAACACTGAGGCTTTCTTT. Based on the CDR3 plus reference TRBV29-1 and TRBJ1-1, the full variable domain is SAVISQKPSRDICQRGTSLTIQCQVDSQVTMMFWYRQQPGQSLTLIATANQGSEATYESGFVIDKFPISRPNLTFSTLTVSNMSPEDSSIYLCSVGYGGNTEAFFGQGTRLTVV.